The T cell receptor beta chain under discussion was sequenced for a study of shared clonotypes between healthy human individuals (dated by TCRdb to the early 2020s). For the wider study: The cohort included a few men and two women between 18 and 49 years of age. To increase sequencing depth and limit assay-specific biases, different laboratories used diverse techniques to prepare libraries and sequence TCR repertoires. Per donor, leukapheresis produced somewhere between about 0.8 and 9.5 billion PBMCs. For each donor, three plates each were used for CD4 naive and CD4 memory, two plates were used for CD8 naive, and one plate was used for CD8 memory. The study deeply sequenced blood TCR repertoires of five healthy adults to estimate repertoire size and the extent of clonotype sharing between individuals. Overall study outcomes, separate from this receptor: Naive subsets generally had larger estimated clonotype richness than memory subsets did. Sharing across several donors was observed for approximately 5% of naive CD4, 3% to 3.5% of naive CD8, 2% to 2.5% of memory CD4, and roughly 0.43% of memory CD8 clonotypes. Higher generation probabilities were observed for clonotypes shared by all four sorted-subset donors than for non-shared clonotypes. Sampling was restricted to blood, and TCR repertoires in tissue are likely to differ from TCR repertoires in blood. Pairwise subsampling led to the expectation that sequencing depth would affect the degree of clonotype sharing among donors. Even with the large sequencing depth, rarefaction of the sorted-subset datasets indicated that sequencing was incomplete. Because the study included a small number of donors, the genetic and exposure-history diversity represented was limited.

CD8 naive samples were obtained by positive selection for CCR7 among CD45RO-negative cells, yielding a CD45RA+CCR7+ population from which TemRA cells were excluded. Healthy HIV-negative adults with no recently reported acute infections or vaccinations were included as donors. All donors were Caucasian adults living in Nashville, Tennessee, USA. After blood collection by leukapheresis, PBMCs were isolated using Ficoll-Histopaque density gradient centrifugation and then cryopreserved in the vapor phase of liquid nitrogen. Purity and quantity of every magnetically sorted T cell population were checked by analytical flow cytometry. From each sorted fraction, genomic DNA was isolated and quantified by UV absorbance on a Nanodrop 2000c. At the junction V is shortened by 6 bases and J by 2 bases, with 13 bases in between. From the cysteine up to the phenylalanine, the CDR3 has a length of 14 residues. The CDR3 DNA has 42 bases and is translated from base 1. From the germline V gene, CDR1 is MDHEN and CDR2 is SYDVKM.

Using the deep immunoSEQ assay, TCR CDR3 regions were amplified from genomic DNA by multiplex PCR. Genomic DNA extracted from each cell subset was distributed evenly over all wells of several immunoSEQ 96-well plates, and each plate served as one replicate. For sorted subsets, 200 to 250 ng of genomic DNA, equivalent to around 29,000 T cell genomes, went into each replicate PCR. Purified libraries were quantified with a Qubit 3.0 fluorometer, sized on a Bioanalyzer 2100, and re-quantified with the KAPA Library Quantification kit. A separate single-read 150-cycle Illumina NextSeq 550 flow cell was used to sequence each immunoSEQ 96-well plate. The authors processed their data as follows. Because the immunoSEQ output held only junctional sequences and lacked quality scores, the filtering could not match the filtering applied to full-length reads. Sequences were annotated with PyIR, a Python wrapper for IgBLAST v1.9, and V/J genes and CDR3 were assigned using IMGT germline references. Reads were filtered out if the reads had weak V/J assignments (E-value above 1e-6), no CDR3, stop codons, out-of-frame junctions, or ambiguous translated residues. V3J clonotypes were defined as sequences sharing an identical inferred V gene, J gene, and CDR3 amino acid sequence. Percentage overlap between repertoires was computed as shared unique clonotypes divided by the size of the smaller repertoire. RTK rarefaction, the Chao1 estimator, and Recon v2.1 estimates of unobserved clonotypes were used to assess repertoire richness. OLGA was used to compute generation probabilities for all TCRbeta clonotypes that the gDNA method yielded from a handful of donors. Drawn from immuneACCESS, this table holds only the in-frame rearrangements with V and J called that TCRdb kept. Clones are partly lost; checked studies trace under half to an unresolved V gene and leave the rest unexplained. V and J calls and clone size are those listed in that table; D and trimming were worked out from the DNA. The sample includes 800,000 to 950,000 clones, with roughly 96% observed a single time. The ten largest clones add up to 0.2% to 0.25% of the sample.

In regard to this clone: What this receptor recognizes is not known. Base qualities were left out, and no much larger clone turns up one base away.

This sequence originates from a man aged 30 to 45 in good health. This sequence uses TRBV28 and TRBJ1-1; a tentative D call is TRBD1 (5 bases match). The sample consisted of naive CD8+ T cells sorted from blood. This sample's cell subset or site label indicates: CD45RA+CCR7+. The nucleotide sequence reads as follows: TGTGCCAGCAGCCCATGGGACGCCAACACTGAAGCTTTCTTT. It specifies CASSPWDANTEAFF.